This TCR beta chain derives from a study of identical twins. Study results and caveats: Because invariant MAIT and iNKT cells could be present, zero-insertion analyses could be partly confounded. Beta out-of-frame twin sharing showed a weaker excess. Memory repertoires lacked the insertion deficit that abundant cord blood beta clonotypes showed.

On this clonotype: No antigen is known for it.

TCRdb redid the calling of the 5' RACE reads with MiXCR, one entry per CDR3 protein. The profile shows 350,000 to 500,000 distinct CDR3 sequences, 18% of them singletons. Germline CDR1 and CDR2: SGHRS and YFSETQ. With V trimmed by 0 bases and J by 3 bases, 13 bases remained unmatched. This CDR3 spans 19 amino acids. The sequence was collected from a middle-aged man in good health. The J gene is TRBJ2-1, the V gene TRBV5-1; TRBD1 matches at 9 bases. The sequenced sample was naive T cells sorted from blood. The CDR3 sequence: CASSLGEGDYRGHYNEQFF. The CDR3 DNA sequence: TGCGCCAGCAGCTTGGGGGAGGGCGACTACAGGGGGCACTACAATGAGCAGTTCTTC.